The 25 T cell receptor beta chains below all came from one sample that was sequenced in a study of early T cells in non-severe SARS-CoV-2 infection. TCRdb recomputed calls from the 5' RACE reads with MiXCR, one row per CDR3 protein. Of some 100,000 distinct CDR3 sequences listed, roughly 14% were seen once; the top ten hold about 0.58%. What was sequenced was whole blood. Receptor source: an adult who was a healthcare worker with PCR-confirmed SARS-CoV-2 infection or an uninfected control (not recorded which).

This clonotype showed up just a few times. The J gene is TRBJ1-4, the V gene TRBV11-2; tentatively, D is TRBD1 (6 bases). Germline loops: CDR1 SGHAT, CDR2 FQNNGV. CDR3 size: 12 residues. Trimming took 0 bases from V and 10 from J, leaving 6 bases between them. This CDR3 reads CASSLEQGKLFF. The CDR3 DNA follows: TGTGCCAGCAGCTTAGAACAGGGAAAACTGTTTTTT. The full variable domain, its missing parts supplied by reference TRBV11-2 and TRBJ1-4, is EAGVAQSPRYKIIEKRQSVAFWCNPISGHATLYWYQQILGQGPKLLIQFQNNGVVDDSQLPKDRFSAERLKGVDSTLKIQPAKLEDSAVYLCASSLEQGKLFFGSGTQLSVL.

This clonotype was seen many times. The V call is TRBV21-1, the J call TRBJ2-4; TRBD1, the D gene given by the table, was not confirmed from the DNA. TRBV21-1 is an annotated pseudogene. The CDR3 is 16 residues long. CDR3 nucleotide sequence: TGTGCCAGCAGGTTCAGTACAGGGGAGGCCAAAAACATTCAGTACTTC. This translates into CASRFSTGEAKNIQYF.

This clonotype was seen many times. V gene TRBV4-1 combines with J gene TRBJ1-1; D may be TRBD1 (5 bases). The V end was cut by 2 bases, the J end by 0 bases, with 10 bases between. Germline-derived CDR1 and CDR2 are MGHRA and YSYEKL. The CDR3 extends over 15 amino acids. The CDR3: CASSQHTGVNTEAFF. DNA of the CDR3: TGCGCCAGCAGCCAACATACGGGGGTGAACACTGAAGCTTTCTTT.

This clonotype turned up a few times. This chain links TRBV6-5 with TRBJ1-1; D is unclear. Germline values: CDR1 MNHEY, CDR2 SVGAGI. The germline V and J ends were trimmed by 5 bases and 3 bases, with 13 bases remaining between them. The CDR3 runs to 14 residues. CDR3 loop: CASSRAGKHTEAFF. Here the CDR3 DNA reads TGTGCCAGCAGTCGGGCCGGGAAGCACACTGAAGCTTTCTTT.

This clonotype has only a few counts. This sequence joins TRBV29-1 and TRBJ2-5; D is possibly TRBD1 (5 bases). Trimming stripped 1 base from V and 0 bases from J, with 12 bases between. Germline V CDR1 and CDR2: SQVTM, ANQGSEA. This CDR3 has 15 amino acids. CDR3 loop: CSVEGAGPYQETQYF. As DNA, the CDR3 is TGCAGCGTTGAAGGGGCAGGGCCGTACCAAGAGACCCAGTACTTC.

This clonotype has more than one count but fewer than ten. This chain uses TRBV7-6 with TRBJ2-5; the D is unclear. The CDR3 consists of 16 residues. The V and J ends lost 1 base and 1 base respectively, with 13 bases between them. Germline lookup yields CDR1 SGHVS and CDR2 FNYEAQ. The CDR3 protein is CASSLGASASQETQYF. Here the CDR3 DNA reads TGTGCCAGCAGCTTAGGTGCGTCAGCCTCCCAAGAGACCCAGTACTTC.

This clonotype was observed at least ten times. The chain links TRBV2 to TRBJ1-1; 7 bases are shared with TRBD1. The CDR3 sequence is 11 residues long. Trimming cost V 5 bases and J 12 bases; bases outside gene matches: 6. Germline CDR1 reads SNHLY; CDR2 reads FYNNEI. The CDR3: CASSKDRAPFF. DNA for the CDR3: TGTGCCAGCAGTAAAGACAGGGCTCCTTTCTTT.

The rearrangement uses TRBV5-5 and TRBJ1-4; 7 nucleotides agree with TRBD1. This CDR3 is 16 amino acids long. Germline V CDR1 and CDR2: SGHKS, YYEKEE (reference sequence). V gave up 5 bases and J gave up 7 bases; unmatched junction bases: 14. The CDR3 DNA reads TGTGCCAGCAGTTTGAGAGTCGTAGGGGGCGGTGAAAAACTGTTTTTT. Translation: CASSLRVVGGGEKLFF.

This clonotype was seen only a few times. The chain has TRBV10-2 and TRBJ2-5, with D tentatively TRBD2 (5 bases). Germline assignment: CDR1 WSHSY and CDR2 SAAADI. CDR3 size: 14 residues. With 7 bases removed from V and 5 bases from J, the gap between germline ends came to 17 bases. In DNA, the CDR3 is TGCGCCAGCACCTCCCCCGGTGGCGGGGAGACCCAGTACTTC. This codes for CASTSPGGGETQYF.

There are many counts of this clonotype. CDR3 loop: CATSLGGTYEQYV. The CDR3 DNA sequence: TGTGCCACCAGCCTGGGTGGGACCTACGAGCAGTACGTC. The chain has TRBV24-1 and TRBJ2-7; no definite D call. CDR3 length: 13 amino acids. Germline V CDR1 and CDR2: KGHDR, SFDVKD. The germline V and J ends were trimmed by 7 bases and 2 bases, with 11 bases remaining between them.

At least ten counts were recorded for this clonotype. V usage is TRBV7-2 and J usage is TRBJ2-5; 8 bases are shared with TRBD2. The CDR3 extends over 14 amino acids. V gave up 5 bases and J gave up 4 bases; unmatched junction bases: 6. The germline V gene encodes CDR1 SGHTA and CDR2 FQGNSA. CDR3 DNA: TGTGCCAGCAGCGGGCGGGGGGTGTCAGAGACCCAGTACTTC. It codes for CASSGRGVSETQYF.

This sequence joins TRBV2 and TRBJ2-3; 15 nucleotides match TRBD2. Germline V gene lookup returns CDR1 SNHLY and CDR2 FYNNEI. V shed 2 bases, J shed 7 bases, and the junction held 7 bases outside the gene matches. The CDR3 is 17 residues long. The CDR3 DNA sequence: TGTGCCAGCAGTGAACCCGGACTAGCGGGGGGGCGAAATACGCAGTATTTT. Translating it yields CASSEPGLAGGRNTQYF.

The gene calls are TRBV18 and TRBJ2-4; 9 bases map to TRBD1. V shed 6 bases and J 1 base; nucleotides not matched to a gene: 10. This CDR3 is built from 17 residues. Germline CDR1 KGHSH, CDR2 LQKENI. CDR3 nucleotide sequence: TGTGCCAGCTCGCCCGACCTAGGACAGGGGGCCAAAAACATTCAGTACTTC. Translation gives CASSPDLGQGAKNIQYF.

V and J are TRBV10-3 and TRBJ2-3; TRBD2 matches 12 bases. This CDR3 has 20 residues. Germline-derived CDR1 and CDR2 are ENHRY and SYGVKD. J was trimmed by 2 bases and V by 4 bases; bases with no gene match: 16. CDR3 sequence: CAISGSGLAGPIVYTDTQYF. DNA of the CDR3: TGTGCCATCAGTGGGAGTGGACTAGCGGGGCCGATAGTCTACACAGATACGCAGTATTTT.

This clonotype was detected a few times. This sequence joins TRBV6-6 and TRBJ2-1; tentative D call: TRBD2 (5 bases). CDR1 MNHNY and CDR2 SVGAGI come from the germline V gene (reference sequence). The CDR3 is made up of 13 amino acids. The V end was cut by 0 bases, the J end by 10 bases, with 10 bases between. CDR3 region: CASSYSRVEEQFF. In DNA form, the CDR3 reads TGTGCCAGCAGTTACTCGCGGGTTGAAGAGCAGTTCTTC.

This clonotype was seen a handful of times. The chain carries TRBV10-1 and TRBJ2-1; tentative D call: TRBD1 (5 bases). Deletions cut 2 bases from V and 8 bases from J, with 13 bases between. Germline assignment: CDR1 WNHNN and CDR2 SYGVQD (reference sequence). CDR3 size: 14 residues. The CDR3 sequence is CASSETGSLDEQFF. CDR3 bases: TGCGCCAGCAGTGAGACAGGATCTTTGGATGAGCAGTTCTTC.

This clonotype was seen a few times. A read error may produce the germline difference seen at one junction end. This chain joins TRBV5-1 and TRBJ1-1; 11 nucleotides agree with TRBD1. Germline assignment: CDR1 SGHRS and CDR2 YFSETQ. The CDR3 spans 15 residues. The CDR3 sequence is CASSLGQGGGTEAFF. CDR3 nucleotide sequence: TGTGCCAGCAGCTTGGGACAGGGGGGCGGCACTGAAGCTTTCTTT.

This clonotype was counted a few times. This CDR3 reads CSAWEDGGNSNQPQHF. The DNA of the CDR3 is TGCAGTGCTTGGGAGGACGGCGGAAATAGCAATCAGCCCCAGCATTTT. The chain uses TRBV20-1 and TRBJ1-5; D unclear. V was clipped by 5 bases and J by 0 bases, with 17 bases between them. Germline-derived CDR1 and CDR2 are DFQATT and SNEGSKA (reference sequence). This CDR3 region has 16 residues.

This clonotype has a count of ten or more. The chain combines TRBV9 with TRBJ1-1, with TRBD1 identical over 7 bases. CDR3 length: 17 residues. Germline CDR1 is SGDLS and CDR2 is YYNGEE. The V gene end was trimmed by 0 bases and the J gene end by 1 base; junction bases not matched to a gene: 9. This chain's CDR3 is CASSVGIGGAGNTEAFF. The CDR3 DNA sequence: TGTGCCAGCAGCGTAGGAATAGGGGGCGCCGGGAACACTGAAGCTTTCTTT.

This clonotype has more than one count but fewer than ten. The chain combines TRBV29-1 with TRBJ2-2; 9 nucleotides align to TRBD1. Germline CDR1 SQVTM, CDR2 ANQGSEA. V was clipped by 6 bases and J by 3 bases; unmatched bases: 5. CDR3 size: 14 residues. The CDR3 DNA is TGCAGCGTCCACGGACAGGGGTACACCGGGGAGCTGTTTTTT. It encodes CSVHGQGYTGELFF.

This clonotype came up many times. The chain couples TRBV30 to TRBJ2-6; D ambiguous. The CDR3 spans 13 residues. V was pared by 4 bases and J by 4 bases, with 8 bases between. Germline CDR1 and CDR2: GTSNPN and SVGIG (reference sequence). CDR3 region: CAWTSGGANVLTF. In DNA form, the CDR3 reads TGTGCCTGGACGAGTGGGGGGGCCAACGTCCTGACTTTC.

This clonotype was recorded at least ten times. This sequence joins TRBV12-3 or TRBV12-4 and TRBJ2-6; possible D gene TRBD2, 6 bases. Trimming took 6 bases from V and 4 from J, leaving 10 bases between them. This CDR3 comprises 14 residues. The CDR3 sequence: CASSREAGANVLTF. DNA of the CDR3: TGTGCCAGCAGCAGGGAGGCCGGGGCCAACGTCCTGACTTTC.

This clonotype was seen more than once but under ten times. The rearrangement links TRBV5-5 to TRBJ2-4; D is undetermined. Trimming cost V 6 bases and J 0 bases, with 7 bases left between them. Per germline, CDR1 SGHKS and CDR2 YYEKEE (reference sequence). The CDR3 covers 13 residues. The CDR3 DNA sequence: TGTGCCAGCACCGTAATAGCCAAAAACATTCAGTACTTC. Translating gives CASTVIAKNIQYF.

The chain has TRBV30 and TRBJ1-6; no clear D. Germline CDR1 and CDR2: GTSNPN and SVGIG (reference sequence). Trimming removed 4 bases from V and 9 bases from J, with 10 bases in between. The CDR3 covers 12 residues. The CDR3 loop is CAWNRMSSPLHF. In DNA, the CDR3 is TGTGCCTGGAATCGAATGAGTTCACCCCTCCACTTT.

This clonotype came up a few times. This chain uses TRBV29-1 with TRBJ1-2; 10 bases line up with TRBD1. Trimming cost V 7 bases and J 6 bases; bases outside gene matches: 2. Looked up from germline, CDR1 is SQVTM and CDR2 is ANQGSEA. The CDR3 consists of 11 residues. The DNA of the CDR3 is TGCAGCGAGGACAGGGGGAATGGCTACACCTTC. It is translated as CSEDRGNGYTF. The variable domain in full, with the rest retrieved from reference TRBV29-1 and TRBJ1-2, is SAVISQKPSRDICQRGTSLTIQCQVDSQVTMMFWYRQQPGQSLTLIATANQGSEATYESGFVIDKFPISRPNLTFSTLTVSNMSPEDSSIYLCSEDRGNGYTFGSGTRLTVV.